The 12 T cell receptor beta chains below all came from one sample that was sequenced in a study of T cell responses to AZD1222 COVID-19 vaccine. Sequenced by immunoSEQ multiplex PCR; TCRdb stores in-frame clones only, minus some. The sample lists around 130,000 clones, roughly 85% occurring once. Source: peripheral blood, taken on day 0 of AZD1222 vaccination. Every receptor here comes from an adult in good health.

The chain has TRBV30 and TRBJ2-3; D call uncertain. V gave up 2 bases and J gave up 1 base, with 7 bases separating them. The germline V gene has CDR1 GTSNPN and CDR2 SVGIG (reference sequence). This CDR3 spans 13 amino acids. The CDR3 sequence: CAWSSMGTDTQYF. The CDR3 nucleotides are TGTGCCTGGAGTTCGATGGGCACAGATACGCAGTATTTT.

This sequence joins TRBV7-2 and TRBJ1-2; TRBD1 matches 9 bases. V dropped 2 bases and J dropped 5; count of bases not matched to a gene: 3. This CDR3 is 14 amino acids long. CDR1 and CDR2 from the germline V gene are SGHTA and FQGNSA. For the CDR3, the DNA is TGTGCCAGCAGCTTATGGACAGGGGAGTATGGCTACACCTTC. It encodes CASSLWTGEYGYTF.

This clone was counted a single time. The rearrangement joins TRBV4-1 to TRBJ1-2, with unresolved D. The germline V gene encodes CDR1 MGHRA and CDR2 YSYEKL. The CDR3 loop spans 16 amino acids. The V and J ends lost 1 base and 5 bases respectively, with 17 bases between them. The CDR3 nucleotides read TGCGCCAGCAGCCAAGTGCGAGCCCCAGGCCTGTATGGCTACACCTTC. Translating gives CASSQVRAPGLYGYTF.

The chain carries TRBV6-5 and TRBJ1-2, with 9 bases identical to TRBD1. With V trimmed by 2 bases and J by 6 bases, 10 bases remained unmatched. The CDR3 spans 16 residues. CDR1 is MNHEY, CDR2 SVGAGI, per germline. CDR3 sequence (DNA): TGTGCCAGCAGTTACCGTCCCGGGACAGGGATTGATGGCTACACCTTC. Translating gives CASSYRPGTGIDGYTF.

The rearrangement links TRBV4-2 to TRBJ2-6; unclear D gene. The CDR3 consists of 16 residues. V lost 2 bases to trimming and J lost 0 bases, with 8 bases between them. Germline V gene sequence: CDR1 LGHNA, CDR2 YNFKEQ. The chain's CDR3 is CASSQSVDSGANVLTF. The CDR3 region has the DNA TGTGCCAGCAGCCAATCTGTCGACTCTGGGGCCAACGTCCTGACTTTC.

CDR3 loop: CASSLDLVRGARQAFF. The CDR3 nucleotides are TGTGCCAGCAGCTTGGACTTAGTTAGGGGCGCCAGGCAAGCTTTCTTT. This sequence joins TRBV5-5 and TRBJ1-1, with TRBD1 as a possible D gene (5 bases). Germline assignment: CDR1 SGHKS and CDR2 YYEKEE (reference sequence). The V and J ends lost 0 bases and 9 bases respectively, with 21 bases between them. The CDR3 is 16 residues long.

CDR3 sequence (DNA): TGTGCCAGTAGACAGGGAACCTACAATGAGCAGTTCTTC. Translation gives CASRQGTYNEQFF. The rearrangement uses TRBV19 and TRBJ2-1, with D possibly TRBD1 on 6 matching bases. The CDR3 totals 13 residues. Germline V gene data show CDR1 as LNHDA and CDR2 as SQIVND (reference sequence). Trimming pared 6 bases from V and 2 bases from J, leaving 8 bases between.

J is TRBJ1-2 and V is TRBV19; no clear D gene. Trimming stripped 4 bases from V and 5 bases from J, with 14 bases between. The germline gives CDR1 LNHDA, CDR2 SQIVND (reference sequence). The CDR3 covers 14 residues. The chain's CDR3 is CASSTRSNAYGYTF. The CDR3 coding sequence is TGTGCCAGTAGTACCCGGAGCAACGCGTATGGCTACACCTTC.

This chain connects TRBV7-9 to TRBJ1-5; 10 bases agree with TRBD1. Germline lookup yields CDR1 SEHNR and CDR2 FQNEAQ (reference sequence). This CDR3 region has 13 residues. V shed 5 bases and J 7 bases; nucleotides not matched to a gene: 2. DNA for the CDR3: TGTGCCAGCAGCGGGACAGGGGAACAGCCCCAGCATTTT. Translated: CASSGTGEQPQHF.

The rearrangement joins TRBV11-3 to TRBJ2-7; D possibly corresponds to TRBD2 (5 bases). CDR1 SGHNT and CDR2 YENEEA come from the germline V gene. Trimming removed 2 bases from V and 0 bases from J, with 8 bases in between. The CDR3 is 14 amino acids. CDR3 amino acids: CASSLRESSYEQYF. In DNA, the CDR3 is TGTGCCAGCAGCTTACGGGAAAGCTCCTACGAGCAGTACTTC.

This chain's CDR3 is CASSFLAGGYNEQFF. The DNA of the CDR3 is TGTGCCAGCTCCTTCCTAGCGGGAGGGTACAATGAGCAGTTCTTC. The rearrangement links TRBV18 to TRBJ2-1; 12 bases fit TRBD2. J lost 4 bases, V lost 6 bases, and 4 bases had no gene match. The CDR3 has 15 amino acids. Germline V gives CDR1 KGHSH, CDR2 LQKENI.

This clone was seen only once. The chain joins TRBV14 to TRBJ2-3; no firm D call. Germline CDR1 is SGHDN and CDR2 is FVKESK. This CDR3 spans 16 amino acids. Trimming shortened V by 1 base and J by 0 bases, and 11 bases separated the two germline ends. The DNA for the CDR3 is TGTGCCAGCAGCCAAGTGGGCGGTTCTAGCACAGATACGCAGTATTTT. It codes for CASSQVGGSSTDTQYF.